The 29 T cell receptor beta chains given below trace back to one sample, sequenced in a study of CD8+ T cells in alopecia areata. Extraction of RNA preceded its reverse transcription into cDNA, which served as the sequencing template. TCRdb's table, derived via immunoSEQ multiplex PCR, lists solely in-frame clones and lacks some. The table lists roughly 200,000 clones, about 60% of them singletons. Treatment of the sample: oral pan-JAK inhibitor, 5-10 mg twice daily. The source material was CD8+ T cells sorted from blood, sampled at week 24, from a patient treated with tofacitinib. The source of these receptors is a human donor with alopecia areata.

This clone was seen only a few times. V is TRBV6-5 and J is TRBJ1-1; D is possibly TRBD1 (6 bases). Per germline, CDR1 MNHEY and CDR2 SVGAGI. There are 13 residues in the CDR3. V lost 6 bases and J 2 bases, leaving 10 bases between the germline ends. The CDR3 DNA is TGTGCCAGCAGGACAGGAGGCAACACTGAAGCTTTCTTT. It encodes CASRTGGNTEAFF.

This clone came up a few times. CDR3 protein: CASSPPGNTIYF. DNA of the CDR3: TGTGCCAGCAGCCCACCCGGAAACACCATATATTTT. This chain links TRBV11-2 with TRBJ1-3; the D is unclear. This CDR3 is built from 12 residues. CDR1 is SGHAT and CDR2 is FQNNGV in the germline V gene. The V end was cut by 5 bases, the J end by 4 bases, with 6 bases between.

The rearrangement joins TRBV28 to TRBJ1-2; unclear D gene. The V and J ends lost 3 bases and 5 bases respectively, with 13 bases between them. This CDR3 comprises 14 residues. From germline, CDR1 is MDHEN and CDR2 SYDVKM. In nucleotides, the CDR3 is TGTGCCAGCAGTTTGGACGGATTTCTTTATGGCTACACCTTC. Translated, it gives CASSLDGFLYGYTF.

This rearrangement joins TRBV29-1 to TRBJ1-2; 8 bases are a match to TRBD1. This CDR3 spans 13 amino acids. Germline V lookup: CDR1 SQVTM, CDR2 ANQGSEA. J was trimmed by 5 bases and V by 0 bases; bases with no gene match: 2. CDR3 sequence (DNA): TGCAGCGTTGAAGACCGACAGGGGTATGGCTACACCTTC. It translates to CSVEDRQGYGYTF.

This clone was recorded a few times. This sequence joins TRBV29-1 and TRBJ2-1, with D possibly TRBD2 on 5 matching bases. Looked up from germline, CDR1 is SQVTM and CDR2 is ANQGSEA. The CDR3 sequence is 13 residues long. V gave up 7 bases and J gave up 0 bases, with 10 bases separating them. The CDR3 sequence is CSAPGSSYNEQFF. The DNA of the CDR3 is TGCAGCGCCCCGGGGAGCTCCTACAATGAGCAGTTCTTC.

The V gene is TRBV5-1, the J gene TRBJ2-7, with D maybe TRBD1 (5 bases). The CDR3 length is 14 residues. The V end was cut by 2 bases, the J end by 3 bases, with 12 bases between. Germline V CDR1 and CDR2: SGHRS, YFSETQ. As DNA, the CDR3 is TGCGCCAGCAGCTTCAGTCAGGGAAACTACGAGCAGTACTTC. Amino acids: CASSFSQGNYEQYF.

This chain links TRBV27 with TRBJ1-2; 8 positions match TRBD1. The CDR3 consists of 14 residues. Trimming took 3 bases from V and 7 from J; bases not matched to a gene: 7. The germline V gene has CDR1 MNHEY and CDR2 SMNVEV (reference sequence). The CDR3 sequence: CASSLAGGLVGYTF. CDR3 bases: TGTGCCAGCAGTTTGGCAGGGGGCTTAGTTGGCTACACCTTC.

This clone came up a few times. The V and J genes are TRBV23-1 and TRBJ2-1; D is possibly TRBD2 (5 bases). TRBV23-1 is sorted into the ORF group, with uncertain function. V lost 0 bases, J lost 2 bases, and 14 bases lay in between. CDR3 length: 17 residues. CDR3 nucleotides: TGCGCCAGCAGTCAATCCTACCCGGGAAAACCCTACAATGAGCAGTTCTTC. It is translated as CASSQSYPGKPYNEQFF.

There are a few counts of this clone. The chain has TRBV5-1 and TRBJ2-5; D may be TRBD1 (6 bases). The length of the CDR3 is 14 residues. V lost 4 bases to trimming and J lost 1 base, with 11 bases between them. Per germline, CDR1 SGHRS and CDR2 YFSETQ. This CDR3 is CASSTYRVQETQYF. CDR3 nucleotide sequence: TGCGCCAGCAGCACCTACAGGGTCCAAGAGACCCAGTACTTC.

CDR3 nucleotides: TGCAGCGTTGGACAGGGAATGCACGGGGAGCTGTTTTTT. It encodes CSVGQGMHGELFF. V and J are TRBV29-1 and TRBJ2-2; 7 bases match TRBD1. V shed 4 bases, J shed 7 bases, and the junction held 6 bases outside the gene matches. Germline V gene lookup returns CDR1 SQVTM and CDR2 ANQGSEA. The CDR3 has 13 amino acids.

This clone was seen a few times. This chain connects TRBV27 to TRBJ1-1; D may be TRBD1 (6 bases). Germline CDR1 MNHEY, CDR2 SMNVEV (reference sequence). The ends were cut back, 6 bases at V and 0 bases at J, with 11 bases in the middle. The CDR3 has 14 residues. CDR3 nucleotides: TGTGCCAGCAGCCCCGGGACACTGAACACTGAAGCTTTCTTT. This codes for CASSPGTLNTEAFF.

This clone has just a few counts. This sequence joins TRBV29-1 and TRBJ1-1; perhaps TRBD1 as D (5 bases). This CDR3 comprises 11 residues. Germline V CDR1 and CDR2: SQVTM, ANQGSEA. With 3 bases removed from V and 10 bases from J, the gap between germline ends came to 12 bases. The CDR3, as DNA: TGCAGCGTTGACGAGGGGAGGGGAGCTTTCTTT. It specifies CSVDEGRGAFF. The full variable domain, in which reference TRBV29-1 and TRBJ1-1 provide the parts outside the CDR3, is SAVISQKPSRDICQRGTSLTIQCQVDSQVTMMFWYRQQPGQSLTLIATANQGSEATYESGFVIDKFPISRPNLTFSTLTVSNMSPEDSSIYLCSVDEGRGAFFGQGTRLTVV.

J is TRBJ2-7 and V is TRBV5-1; a weak D match, TRBD2 (5 bases). Looked up from germline, CDR1 is SGHRS and CDR2 is YFSETQ. The CDR3 is made up of 18 amino acids. Trimming cost V 2 bases and J 0 bases, with 21 bases left between them. The CDR3 nucleotides are TGCGCCAGCAGCTTCACGGCCTTTGGGGAGAAACCCTCCTACGAGCAGTACTTC. The encoded protein is CASSFTAFGEKPSYEQYF.

This chain uses TRBV5-1 with TRBJ2-1; 12 nucleotides match TRBD2. Losses at the gene ends were 4 bases for V and 2 bases for J; bases not matched to a gene: 7. The germline CDR1 and CDR2 sequences are SGHRS and YFSETQ. CDR3 length: 17 residues. The CDR3 DNA reads TGCGCCAGCAGCCCCACTAGCGGGGGGCCTCCCTACAATGAGCAGTTCTTC. This encodes CASSPTSGGPPYNEQFF.

Only a few counts were recorded for this clone. The V gene is TRBV15, the J gene TRBJ2-2; D unresolved. Germline lookup yields CDR1 LNHNV and CDR2 YYDKDF (reference sequence). Trimming stripped 0 bases from V and 7 bases from J, with 9 bases between. The CDR3 length is 14 residues. CDR3 sequence reads: CATSRDLDGGELFF. As DNA, the CDR3 is TGTGCCACCAGCAGAGATTTAGATGGCGGGGAGCTGTTTTTT.

Note on this clone: The junction departs from germline at one end; a sequencing error may be responsible. The chain couples TRBV6-1 to TRBJ2-7; D is perhaps TRBD2 (5 bases). The germline V gene encodes CDR1 MNHNS and CDR2 SASEGT. This CDR3 has 13 residues. The CDR3 coding sequence is TGTGCCAGCAGCGAAGGACTTACTAACGAGCAGTACTTC. This gives the protein CASSEGLTNEQYF.

This clone was found a few times. This sequence joins TRBV7-9 and TRBJ1-2, with unresolved D. The CDR3 runs to 12 residues. Germline loops: CDR1 SEHNR, CDR2 FQNEAQ (reference sequence). The ends were cut back, 5 bases at V and 3 bases at J, with 7 bases in the middle. The chain's CDR3 is CASSPGYYGYTF. CDR3 DNA sequence: TGTGCCAGCAGCCCAGGTTACTATGGCTACACCTTC.

The chain employs TRBV4-1 and TRBJ2-1; 10 positions match TRBD2. Trimming at V came to 6 bases and at J to 8 bases, leaving 10 bases not matched to a gene. This CDR3 is 15 amino acids long. The germline V gene encodes CDR1 MGHRA and CDR2 YSYEKL. Here the CDR3 reads CASRTLAGGMDEQFF. The DNA for the CDR3 is TGCGCCAGCAGGACCTTAGCGGGGGGCATGGATGAGCAGTTCTTC.

This clone was seen a handful of times. The chain combines TRBV29-1 with TRBJ1-4; D possibly corresponds to TRBD1 (5 bases). There are 13 residues in the CDR3. Trimming stripped 5 bases from V and 4 bases from J, with 11 bases between. Germline V CDR1 and CDR2: SQVTM, ANQGSEA. The CDR3 loop is CSVLQGLNEKLFF. CDR3 in DNA: TGCAGCGTTCTTCAGGGTCTTAATGAAAAACTGTTTTTT.

The V call is TRBV5-1, the J call TRBJ2-2; D may be TRBD2 (7 bases). The CDR3 is made up of 14 amino acids. V lost 4 bases and J lost 4, with 11 bases in between. Germline CDR1 is SGHRS and CDR2 is YFSETQ. The CDR3 bases are TGCGCCAGCAGCGGGGGGGCCGGCACCGGGGAGCTGTTTTTT. Its translation is CASSGGAGTGELFF.

This clone was detected only once. J is TRBJ1-3 and V is TRBV27; D is undetermined. Germline V gene sequence: CDR1 MNHEY, CDR2 SMNVEV (reference sequence). V was shortened by 3 bases and J by 2 bases, with 5 bases between the two germline ends. This CDR3 contains 13 residues. The CDR3 sequence: CASSLSAGNTIYF. The CDR3 coding sequence is TGTGCCAGCAGTTTGTCGGCTGGAAACACCATATATTTT.

In this sample, this clone turned up a few times. This chain connects TRBV14 to TRBJ2-1, with 7 positions matching TRBD2. Germline V gene data show CDR1 as SGHDN and CDR2 as FVKESK. This CDR3 comprises 16 residues. Trimming took 0 bases from V and 2 from J; bases not matched to a gene: 4. CDR3 sequence: CASSQDYRGAYNEQFF. The CDR3 bases are TGTGCCAGCAGCCAAGATTACCGGGGGGCCTACAATGAGCAGTTCTTC.

This chain joins TRBV7-8 and TRBJ2-7, with unresolved D. This CDR3 has 15 amino acids. V shed 3 bases and J shed 3 bases, with 15 bases lying between them. Germline-derived CDR1 and CDR2 are SGHVS and FQNEAQ. This CDR3 is CASSFSLSDNYEQYF. CDR3 sequence (DNA): TGTGCCAGCAGCTTTAGCCTCAGCGACAACTACGAGCAGTACTTC.

This clone appeared a single time. The chain employs TRBV9 and TRBJ2-1; D unresolved. CDR3 length: 13 residues. Trimming removed 7 bases from V and 4 bases from J, with 12 bases in between. Germline CDR1 is SGDLS and CDR2 is YYNGEE. The CDR3 nucleotides are TGTGCCAGCGGGGATCCCCTATACAATGAGCAGTTCTTC. Protein sequence: CASGDPLYNEQFF.

This clone has only a few counts. V gene TRBV7-9 combines with J gene TRBJ2-7, with D possibly being TRBD2 (6 bases). The V end lost 5 bases, the J end lost 0 bases, and 20 bases lay between the germline ends. Germline V gene lookup returns CDR1 SEHNR and CDR2 FQNEAQ (reference sequence). This CDR3 comprises 17 residues. The CDR3 sequence: CASSTETTDGSSYEQYF. The CDR3 DNA is TGTGCCAGCAGCACCGAGACCACGGACGGGAGCTCCTACGAGCAGTACTTC.

This clone has just a few counts. The sample holds other DNA sequences that translate to the same CDR3. The chain couples TRBV2 to TRBJ1-1, with D uncertain. Germline CDR1 is SNHLY and CDR2 is FYNNEI. V lost 0 bases, J lost 0 bases, and 5 bases lay in between. The length of the CDR3 is 14 residues. The CDR3 here is CASSEAGLNTEAFF. As DNA, the CDR3 is TGTGCCAGCAGTGAAGCAGGGTTGAACACTGAAGCTTTCTTT.

This chain joins TRBV11-2 and TRBJ2-1; D is undetermined. V dropped 0 bases and J dropped 0 bases, with 12 bases sitting between them. The CDR3 has 17 amino acids. Germline CDR1 is SGHAT and CDR2 is FQNNGV. In nucleotides, the CDR3 is TGTGCCAGCAGCTTAGAGCGGATAGACCTCTCCTACAATGAGCAGTTCTTC. Encoded protein: CASSLERIDLSYNEQFF.

V usage is TRBV13 and J usage is TRBJ1-5, with a tentative D call TRBD1 (5 bases). Trimming left V 5 bases short and J 8 bases short, with 13 bases between. Germline assignment: CDR1 PRHDT and CDR2 FYEKMQ (reference sequence). CDR3 length equals 13 residues. As DNA, the CDR3 is TGTGCCAGCAGCATTGGCAGGGCTGAGCCCCAGCATTTT. Protein product: CASSIGRAEPQHF. The full variable domain, with the rest looked up from reference TRBV13 and TRBJ1-5, is AAGVIQSPRHLIKEKRETATLKCYPIPRHDTVYWYQQGPGQDPQFLISFYEKMQSDKGSIPDRFSAQQFSDYHSELNMSSLELGDSALYFCASSIGRAEPQHFGDGTRLSIL.

This clone was seen only a few times. The rearrangement uses TRBV12-5 and TRBJ2-1; D is ambiguous. The length of the CDR3 is 11 residues. CDR1 is LGHNT, CDR2 FRNRAP, per germline. Trimming took off 8 bases at V and 5 bases at J, with 7 bases between the two ends. In DNA form, the CDR3 reads TGTGCTAGTACAGAAAACAATGAGCAGTTCTTC. It specifies CASTENNEQFF.